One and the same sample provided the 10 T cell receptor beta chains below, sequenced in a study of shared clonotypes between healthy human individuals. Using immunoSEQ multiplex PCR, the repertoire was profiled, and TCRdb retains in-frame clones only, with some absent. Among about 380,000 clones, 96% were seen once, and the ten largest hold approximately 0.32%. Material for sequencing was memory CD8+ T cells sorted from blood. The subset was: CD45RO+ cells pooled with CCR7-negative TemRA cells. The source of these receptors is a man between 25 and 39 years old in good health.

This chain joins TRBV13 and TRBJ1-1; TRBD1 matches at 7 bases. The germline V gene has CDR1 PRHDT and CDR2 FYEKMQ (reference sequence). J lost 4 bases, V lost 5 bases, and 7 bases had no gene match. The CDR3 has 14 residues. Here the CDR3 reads CASSRQGGSTEAFF. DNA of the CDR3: TGTGCCAGCAGCAGACAGGGTGGGAGCACTGAAGCTTTCTTT.

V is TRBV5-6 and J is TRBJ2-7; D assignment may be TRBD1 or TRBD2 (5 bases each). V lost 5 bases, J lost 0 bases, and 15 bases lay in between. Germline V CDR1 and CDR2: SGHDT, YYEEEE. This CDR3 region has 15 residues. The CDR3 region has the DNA TGTGCCAGCAGTCCAGAGAATGGGGGCTCCTACGAGCAGTACTTC. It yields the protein CASSPENGGSYEQYF.

The CDR3 loop is CASSDAPRARQFF. In DNA, the CDR3 is TGTGCCAGCAGTGATGCTCCCAGGGCAAGGCAGTTCTTC. The J gene is TRBJ2-1, the V gene TRBV25-1, with D maybe TRBD1 (5 bases). Per the germline V gene, CDR1 is MGHDK and CDR2 is SYGVNS. The CDR3 runs to 13 residues. V lost 3 bases to trimming and J lost 12 bases, with 15 bases between them.

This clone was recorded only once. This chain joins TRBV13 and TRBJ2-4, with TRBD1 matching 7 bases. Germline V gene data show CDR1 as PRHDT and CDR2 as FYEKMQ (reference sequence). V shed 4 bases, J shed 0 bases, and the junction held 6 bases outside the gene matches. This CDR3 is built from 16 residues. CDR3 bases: TGTGCCAGCAGCTACGGACAGGCGCTAGCCAAAAACATTCAGTACTTC. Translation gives CASSYGQALAKNIQYF.

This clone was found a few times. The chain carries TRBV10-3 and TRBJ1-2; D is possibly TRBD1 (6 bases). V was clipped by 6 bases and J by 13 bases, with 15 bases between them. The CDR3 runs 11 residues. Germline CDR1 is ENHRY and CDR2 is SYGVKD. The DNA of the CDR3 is TGTGCCATCAGATCACAGGGTCGGTGCACCTTC. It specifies CAIRSQGRCTF.

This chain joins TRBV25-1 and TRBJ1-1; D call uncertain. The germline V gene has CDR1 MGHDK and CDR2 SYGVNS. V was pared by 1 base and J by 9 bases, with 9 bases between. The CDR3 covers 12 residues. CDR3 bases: TGTGCCAGCAGTGAATGGTTGGGTAAAGCTTTCTTT. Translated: CASSEWLGKAFF. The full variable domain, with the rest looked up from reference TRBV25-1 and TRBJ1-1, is EADIYQTPRYLVIGTGKKITLECSQTMGHDKMYWYQQDPGMELHLIHYSYGVNSTEKGDLSSESTVSRIRTEHFPLTLESARPSHTSQYLCASSEWLGKAFFGQGTRLTVV.

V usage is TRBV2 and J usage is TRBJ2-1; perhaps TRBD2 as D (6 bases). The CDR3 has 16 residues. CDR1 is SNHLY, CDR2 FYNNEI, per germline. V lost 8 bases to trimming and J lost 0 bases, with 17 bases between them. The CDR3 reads CASGGGGPSSYNEQFF. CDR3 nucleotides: TGTGCCAGCGGGGGAGGCGGGCCTAGCTCCTACAATGAGCAGTTCTTC.

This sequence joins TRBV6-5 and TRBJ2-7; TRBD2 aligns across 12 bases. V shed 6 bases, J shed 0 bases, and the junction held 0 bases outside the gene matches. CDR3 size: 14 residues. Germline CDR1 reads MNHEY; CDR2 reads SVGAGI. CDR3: CASRTSGGSYEQYF. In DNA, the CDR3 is TGTGCCAGCAGGACTAGCGGGGGCTCCTACGAGCAGTACTTC.

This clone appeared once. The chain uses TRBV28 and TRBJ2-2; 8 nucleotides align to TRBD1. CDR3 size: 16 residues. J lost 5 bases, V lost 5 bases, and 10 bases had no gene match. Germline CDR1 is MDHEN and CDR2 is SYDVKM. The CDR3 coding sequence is TGTGCCAGCAGTCCGGTCACAGGGGGAGGTACCGGGGAGCTGTTTTTT. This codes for CASSPVTGGGTGELFF. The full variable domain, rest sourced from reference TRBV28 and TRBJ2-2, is DVKVTQSSRYLVKRTGEKVFLECVQDMDHENMFWYRQDPGLGLRLIYFSYDVKMKEKGDIPEGYSVSREKKERFSLILESASTNQTSMYLCASSPVTGGGTGELFFGEGSRLTVL.

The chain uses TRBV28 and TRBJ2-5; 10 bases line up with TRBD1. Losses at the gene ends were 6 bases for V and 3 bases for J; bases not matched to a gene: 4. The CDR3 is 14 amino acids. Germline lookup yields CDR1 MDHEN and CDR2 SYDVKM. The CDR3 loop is CASRQGQGKETQYF. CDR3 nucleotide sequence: TGTGCCAGCAGGCAGGGACAGGGGAAAGAGACCCAGTACTTC. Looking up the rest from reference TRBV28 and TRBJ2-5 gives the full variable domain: DVKVTQSSRYLVKRTGEKVFLECVQDMDHENMFWYRQDPGLGLRLIYFSYDVKMKEKGDIPEGYSVSREKKERFSLILESASTNQTSMYLCASRQGQGKETQYFGPGTRLLVL.